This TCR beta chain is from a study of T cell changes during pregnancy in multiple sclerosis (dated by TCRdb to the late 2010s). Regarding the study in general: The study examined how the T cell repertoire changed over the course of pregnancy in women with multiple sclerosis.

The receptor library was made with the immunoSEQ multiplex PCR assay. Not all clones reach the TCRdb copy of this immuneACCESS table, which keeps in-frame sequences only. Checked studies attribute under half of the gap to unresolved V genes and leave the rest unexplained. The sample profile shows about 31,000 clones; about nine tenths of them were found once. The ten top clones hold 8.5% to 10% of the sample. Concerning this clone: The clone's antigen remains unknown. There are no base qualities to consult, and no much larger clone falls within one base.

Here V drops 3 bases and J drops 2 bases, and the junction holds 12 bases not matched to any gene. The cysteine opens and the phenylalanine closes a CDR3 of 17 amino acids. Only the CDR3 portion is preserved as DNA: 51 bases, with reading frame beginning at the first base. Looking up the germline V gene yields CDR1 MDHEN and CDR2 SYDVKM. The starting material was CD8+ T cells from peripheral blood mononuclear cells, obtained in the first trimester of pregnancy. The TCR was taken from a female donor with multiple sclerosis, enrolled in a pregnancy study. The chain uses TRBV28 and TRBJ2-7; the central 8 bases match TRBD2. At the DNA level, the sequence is TGTGCCAGCAGTTTCCGCCCAGCGGGAGTCTCGGCCTACGAGCAGTACTTC. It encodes CASSFRPAGVSAYEQYF. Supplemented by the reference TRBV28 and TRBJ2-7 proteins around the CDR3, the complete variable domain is DVKVTQSSRYLVKRTGEKVFLECVQDMDHENMFWYRQDPGLGLRLIYFSYDVKMKEKGDIPEGYSVSREKKERFSLILESASTNQTSMYLCASSFRPAGVSAYEQYFGPGTRLTVT.